This T cell receptor (beta chain) was retrieved from a study of blood T cell repertoires in COVID-19. Study as a whole: The origin of the acute and convalescent COVID-19 samples was the United States, Italy and Spain.

CDR1 and CDR2 from the germline V gene are SQVTM and ANQGSEA. There are 15 residues in the CDR3. With 7 bases removed from V and 6 bases from J, the gap between germline ends came to 23 bases. In the study's own analysis: It was from reference gene primer amplification that nucleated cell counts were estimated. The method was immunoSEQ multiplex PCR; TCRdb's version includes in-frame clones alone and lacks a portion of them. The V and J calls and clone size come from that table; D and trimming were worked out from the DNA. The table records about 190,000 clones, about 80% of them present only once. This sequence joins TRBV29-1 and TRBJ2-3; TRBD2 is a possible D gene (5 bases). Source material: peripheral blood. This clonotype was sampled from a man aged 60 to 75 with acute or convalescent COVID-19. The CDR3 region is CSAGPGGGLGDTQYF. In nucleotides, the CDR3 is TGCAGCGCCGGTCCGGGCGGAGGATTGGGGGATACGCAGTATTTT.